This TCR beta chain was found in a study of CD8 T cells in Susac syndrome. Study-level background: When their blood was taken, patients with Susac syndrome were therapy-naive, taking corticosteroids, or taking intravenous immunoglobulin alone.

The CDR3 is 13 amino acids. Germline CDR1 is LGHNA and CDR2 is YNFKEQ. The V end lost 0 bases, the J end lost 6 bases, and 6 bases lay between the germline ends. Patients with Susac syndrome showed fulfilment of recently defined diagnostic criteria for definite or probable disease. Negative isolation was used for CD8+ and CD4+ T cells, and FACS enrichment was applied to TEMRA cells. The authors reverse transcribed roughly 0.45 to 1 ug RNA with random hexamers. Amplification of TCR beta CDR3 was carried out by immunoSEQ multiplex PCR, which covered 54 Vbeta and 13 Jbeta segments. A single record per CDR3 protein comes from TCRdb applying MiXCR to the immunoSEQ multiplex PCR reads. Among under 85,000 distinct CDR3 sequences listed, 94% were seen once.

Specimen: CD8+ T cells from PBMCs. This clonotype was obtained from a human donor with Susac syndrome. The V gene is TRBV4-2, the J gene TRBJ2-1; D is unclear. This CDR3 reads CASSQDPLNEQFF. The CDR3 DNA reads TGTGCCAGCAGCCAAGATCCCCTCAATGAGCAGTTCTTC.